This T cell receptor beta chain was found in a study of CD8+CD57+ T cells in acquired aplastic anemia. Trimming removed 4 bases at V and 1 base at J, with 8 bases between. CDR3 size: 13 residues. Germline V gene data show CDR1 as SEHNR and CDR2 as FQNEAQ (reference sequence). According to the study, genomic DNA was the template for TCR beta VDJ and CDR3 profiling. MiXCR, run by TCRdb on the reads, gives a single entry per CDR3 protein. Among under 350,000 distinct CDR3 sequences listed, 45% to 65% were seen once. The V and J genes are TRBV7-9 and TRBJ2-7, with a possible D match to TRBD2 (5 bases). The sequence derives from a human donor with severe aplastic anemia or a healthy control (not recorded which). Sequencing was done on a sample of sorted CD4+, CD8+, or CD8+CD57+ T cells (not recorded which) from PBMCs. CDR3 nucleotides: TGTGCCAGCAGCTCTGGACTTTCCTACGAGCAGTACTTC. It is translated as CASSSGLSYEQYF.